This TCR beta chain is drawn from a study of T cells in Graves' hyperthyroidism and ophthalmopathy. Study summary: Peripheral blood draws took place at initial diagnosis, ahead of any treatment.

Trimming removed 7 bases at V and 2 bases at J, with 17 bases between. Germline V gives CDR1 SQVTM, CDR2 ANQGSEA. The CDR3 consists of 15 residues. TCR beta CDR3 sequences were amplified from RNA transcripts. RT-PCR in the first round (using the HTBI primer set) targeted the TCR CDR3. Each CDR3 protein gets one entry after TCRdb re-called the multiplex PCR reads with MiXCR. The sample shows 750,000 to 950,000 distinct CDR3 sequences, about 38% of them seen only once. Out of 10 ml of fresh peripheral blood came the PBMCs. This chain links TRBV29-1 with TRBJ2-2, with TRBD1 as a possible D gene (6 bases). This receptor was obtained from a man aged 18 to 29 with Graves' hyperthyroidism. What was sequenced was blood. The CDR3 here is CSGRRDTGNTGELFF. In DNA, the CDR3 is TGCAGCGGTCGACGGGACACAGGAAACACCGGGGAGCTGTTTTTT.